A selection of T cell receptor beta chains follows, all from one sample in a study of blood T cell repertoires in COVID-19. The repertoire was sequenced with immunoSEQ multiplex PCR; TCRdb's copy has only in-frame clones and lacks some. The sample gives 90,000 to 120,000 clones, approximately 80% of which show up once; more than 4% is in the top ten. The sequencing input was peripheral blood. The receptors come from a man between 65 and 85 years old with acute or convalescent COVID-19. CDR3s include the opening cysteine and the closing phenylalanine or tryptophan. A D gene is named only where the DNA matches it firmly. The listing skips clone size in some rows; elsewhere it reads once, few, many or a size class.

j_call clone_size d_call v_call cdr3_aa cdr3_nt
TRBJ2-1 - TRBD2 TRBV19 CASRNGGSSYNEQFF TGTGCCAGCAGGAACGGGGGGAGCTCCTACAATGAGCAGTTCTTC
TRBJ1-3 - - TRBV11-2 CASSNQDRNTIYF TGTGCCAGCAGCAACCAGGACAGAAACACCATATATTTT
TRBJ2-1 - TRBD2 TRBV11-2 CASSPRSSGEANNEQFF TGTGCCAGCAGCCCCCGGTCTAGCGGGGAGGCTAACAATGAGCAGTTCTTC
TRBJ2-1 - - TRBV5-1 CASSLGPRAQWAPNEQFF TGCGCCAGCAGCTTGGGCCCCAGAGCCCAATGGGCCCCAAATGAGCAGTTCTTC
TRBJ1-5 - - TRBV2 CASSERGSESNQPQHF TGTGCCAGCAGTGAGCGGGGGAGTGAAAGCAATCAGCCCCAGCATTTT
TRBJ2-3 - - TRBV10-3 CAISDVGTSTDTQYF TGTGCCATCAGTGATGTTGGGACTAGCACAGATACGCAGTATTTT
TRBJ1-1 - - TRBV6-5 CASNRGDTEAFF TGTGCCAGCAATAGGGGTGACACTGAAGCTTTCTTT
TRBJ1-1 - - TRBV5-4 CASSYGVQTGTEAFF TGTGCCAGCAGCTACGGGGTTCAAACGGGGACTGAAGCTTTCTTT
TRBJ1-2 - - TRBV7-2 CASSPPRVEYGYTF TGTGCCAGCAGCCCCCCGAGGGTGGAGTATGGCTACACCTTC
TRBJ1-5 - - TRBV7-8 CASSLDRGRQPQHF TGTGCCAGCAGCTTAGACCGGGGTAGGCAGCCCCAGCATTTT
TRBJ2-7 - - TRBV20-1 CSAEKEYEQYF TGCAGTGCTGAGAAGGAGTACGAGCAGTACTTC
TRBJ1-1 - - TRBV21-1 CASSKEGAGFTEAFF TGTGCCAGCAGCAAAGAGGGGGCAGGGTTCACTGAAGCTTTCTTT
TRBJ1-5 - TRBD1 TRBV5-8 CASSLGDRINQPQHF TGTGCCAGCAGCTTGGGGGACAGGATCAATCAGCCCCAGCATTTT
TRBJ2-7 - - TRBV6-1 CASSEAGGEYEQYF TGTGCCAGCAGTGAAGCAGGGGGGGAATACGAGCAGTACTTC
TRBJ2-2 - TRBD1 TRBV5-1 CASTGTVNTGELFF TGCGCCAGCACCGGGACAGTAAACACCGGGGAGCTGTTTTTT
TRBJ1-6 once TRBD1 TRBV7-2 CASSPGGSNSPLHF TGTGCCAGCAGCCCAGGGGGATCGAATTCACCCCTCCACTTT
TRBJ1-1 - - TRBV12-2 CASRFPYWPRQAFF TGTGCAAGTCGCTTCCCTTATTGGCCCCGTCAAGCTTTCTTT
TRBJ2-2 - - TRBV6-5 CASISGGIGELFF TGTGCCAGCATCTCTGGAGGGATAGGGGAGCTGTTTTTT
TRBJ1-3 - - TRBV5-1 CASSLDREAGNTIYF TGCGCCAGCAGCTTGGATAGGGAGGCTGGAAACACCATATATTTT
TRBJ1-5 - - TRBV7-8 CASSVPGVGQPQHF TGTGCCAGCAGCGTCCCGGGGGTCGGTCAGCCCCAGCATTTT
TRBJ2-7 - - TRBV11-2 CASSLGGRGASYEQYF TGTGCCAGCAGCTTAGGGGGACGGGGGGCCTCCTACGAGCAGTACTTC
TRBJ2-3 - TRBD2 TRBV27 CASSLTSGGTDTQYF TGTGCCAGCAGTTTGACTAGCGGGGGGACAGATACGCAGTATTTT
TRBJ2-7 - TRBD1 TRBV6-5 CASSHGQGANEQYF TGTGCCAGCAGTCACGGACAGGGGGCGAACGAGCAGTACTTC
TRBJ2-7 - TRBD1 TRBV2 CASSALTGGLFF TGTGCCAGCAGTGCCCTGACAGGGGGCTTATTCTTC
TRBJ1-4 - - TRBV19 CASSIGPVGAGSGEKLFF TGTGCCAGTAGTATCGGTCCGGTTGGCGCAGGGTCTGGTGAAAAACTGTTTTTT
TRBJ2-1 - TRBD2 TRBV5-1 CASSVSGGDYNEQFF TGCGCCAGCAGCGTTAGCGGGGGGGACTACAATGAGCAGTTCTTC
TRBJ2-1 once TRBD2 TRBV9 CASSVRAGGLDEQFF TGTGCCAGCAGCGTTCGAGCGGGGGGCCTGGATGAGCAGTTCTTC
TRBJ1-6 - TRBD1 TRBV3-1/TRBV3-2 CASSHGRGNSPLHF TGTGCCAGCAGCCATGGCAGGGGGAATTCACCCCTCCACTTT
TRBJ1-2 - TRBD1 TRBV7-2 CASSLGGTAYGYTF TGTGCCAGCAGCTTAGGTGGGACAGCATATGGCTACACCTTC
TRBJ1-5 - - TRBV12-3/TRBV12-4 CASSSYETQHF TGTGCCAGCAGCTCCTACGAGACCCAGCATTTT
TRBJ2-7 - - TRBV19 CASSIGEGVYEQYF TGTGCCAGTAGTATAGGGGAAGGGGTCTACGAGCAGTACTTC
TRBJ2-3 - TRBD2 TRBV5-4 CASSVGTSADTQYF TGTGCCAGCAGCGTCGGGACTAGCGCAGATACGCAGTATTTT
TRBJ2-1 - TRBD1 TRBV5-1 CASSGKGQVGSEQFF TGCGCCAGCAGCGGAAAGGGACAGGTAGGCAGTGAGCAGTTCTTC
TRBJ1-3 - - TRBV5-1 CASSEGLTGNTIYF TGCGCCAGCTCGGAGGGGCTCACTGGAAACACCATATATTTT
TRBJ2-7 - - TRBV11-2 CASSLRSIAYEQYF TGTGCCAGCAGCTTAAGGAGCATTGCCTACGAGCAGTACTTC
TRBJ2-1 once TRBD2 TRBV3-1/TRBV3-2 CASSQDLRRGGRNEQFF TGTGCCAGCAGCCAAGATCTAAGGCGGGGGGGCCGCAATGAGCAGTTCTTC
TRBJ2-3 - - TRBV3-1/TRBV3-2 CASRRADTQYF TGTGCCAGCAGGAGGGCAGATACGCAGTATTTT
TRBJ1-5 - - TRBV6-1 CASSEALQENQPQHF TGTGCCAGCAGTGAAGCATTACAGGAGAATCAGCCCCAGCATTTT
TRBJ2-7 - TRBD1 TRBV27 CASSLGQGAYEQYF TGTGCCAGCAGTTTGGGACAGGGGGCCTACGAGCAGTACTTC
TRBJ1-2 - - TRBV14 CASSLGRGGGGYTF TGTGCCAGCAGCCTTGGACGAGGAGGTGGTGGCTACACCTTC
TRBJ1-6 - TRBD1 TRBV27 CASSLDRVGRSPLHF TGTGCCAGCAGTCTTGACAGGGTAGGAAGATCACCCCTCCACTTT
TRBJ1-2 - TRBD1 TRBV9 CASSVQDRGDGYTF TGTGCCAGCAGCGTACAAGACAGGGGGGATGGCTACACCTTC
TRBJ2-3 - TRBD1 TRBV7-9 CASSQGTESTDTQYF TGTGCCAGCAGCCAAGGGACAGAGAGCACAGATACGCAGTATTTT
TRBJ2-1 - TRBD2 TRBV11-3 CASSQGTSGYNEQFF TGTGCCAGCAGCCAAGGAACTAGCGGCTACAATGAGCAGTTCTTC
TRBJ1-1 - TRBD1 TRBV12-5 CASGSTTGGITEAFF TGTGCTAGTGGTTCGACGACAGGGGGAATCACTGAAGCTTTCTTT
TRBJ2-7 - TRBD1 TRBV4-3 CASSQDSGTGTYEQYF TGCGCCAGCAGCCAAGATTCGGGGACAGGGACCTACGAGCAGTACTTC
TRBJ1-6 - - TRBV11-3 CASSSGHINSPLHF TGTGCCAGCAGCTCCGGACACATTAATTCACCCCTCCACTTT
TRBJ2-3 - - TRBV18 CASSPLRSTDTQYF TGTGCCAGCTCACCACTGCGAAGCACAGATACGCAGTATTTT
TRBJ2-3 - - TRBV7-2 CASSLDSGSEDTQYF TGTGCCAGCAGCTTAGATTCCGGGAGTGAAGATACGCAGTATTTT
TRBJ1-5 few - TRBV3-1/TRBV3-2 CASSRGTGSSNQPQHF TGTGCCAGCAGCAGGGGAACAGGGAGTAGCAATCAGCCCCAGCATTTT
TRBJ1-4 once TRBD1 TRBV7-2 CASSYGQGREKLFF TGTGCCAGCAGCTACGGACAGGGGCGGGAAAAACTGTTTTTT
TRBJ2-2 - TRBD1 TRBV5-4 CASSKDRGRTAGELFF TGTGCCAGCAGCAAAGACAGGGGGCGGACCGCCGGGGAGCTGTTTTTT
TRBJ1-1 - - TRBV7-9 CASSPGTLNTEAFF TGTGCCAGCAGCCCAGGGACACTGAACACTGAAGCTTTCTTT
TRBJ2-3 - TRBD2 TRBV19 CASSPRTSPTTDTQYF TGTGCCAGTAGTCCCCGGACTAGTCCTACCACAGATACGCAGTATTTT
TRBJ2-2 - TRBD1 TRBV9 CASSPGTGRTGELFF TGTGCCAGCAGCCCTGGGACAGGGCGAACCGGGGAGCTGTTTTTT